Listed below are T cell receptor beta chains from one sample, sequenced in a study of shared clonotypes between healthy human individuals. TCRdb keeps only in-frame clones here, not all; method: immunoSEQ multiplex PCR. The sample lists about 2.4 million clones, 90% to 95% seen once, with 0.35% to 0.45% in the top ten. The specimen was naive CD4+ T cells from PBMCs. The receptor source for this set is a man in his late teens or twenties in good health. Some clones in this sample may be carry-over from other donors' samples. Each CDR3 is given with its conserved first and last residue. A D gene is named only where the DNA matches it firmly. Some rows have no size entry. The others give once, few or many, or a class for an expanded clone.

d_gene	abundance	v_gene	j_gene	CDR3nt	CDR3aa
NA	NA	TRBV5-1	TRBJ1-4	TGCGCCAGCAGCCGTGGGGGATATAATGAAAAACTGTTTTTT	CASSRGGYNEKLFF
NA	NA	TRBV4-3	TRBJ1-2	TGCGCCAGCAGCCACCGTTATCCAGGCCTTTCATATGGCTACACCTTC	CASSHRYPGLSYGYTF
NA	once	TRBV30	TRBJ2-2	TGTGCGTCCGCTCAGGGGAACACCGGGGAGCTGTTTTTT	CASAQGNTGELFF
TRBD1	NA	TRBV28	TRBJ2-4	TGTGCCAGCAGTCCGAGGACAGGGGGAGGACCCGGAAACATTCAGTACTTC	CASSPRTGGGPGNIQYF
NA	NA	TRBV5-1	TRBJ1-2	TGCGCCAGCAGCTTGGCGGGGGGAGACTATGGCTACACCTTC	CASSLAGGDYGYTF
NA	NA	TRBV15	TRBJ1-5	TGTGCCACCAGCAGAGATCGTATTGGGCAGCCCCAGCATTTT	CATSRDRIGQPQHF
TRBD2	NA	TRBV4-1	TRBJ2-7	TGCGCCAGCAGCCGGAACTCAGGACTAGCGGGAGGGCCCTCCTACGAGCAGTACTTC	CASSRNSGLAGGPSYEQYF
NA	once	TRBV7-2	TRBJ1-1	TGTGCCAGCAGCTTCAGGAGTACTCTGAACACTGAAGCTTTCTTT	CASSFRSTLNTEAFF
NA	NA	TRBV18	TRBJ2-5	TGTGCCAGCTCACCACCGGGTAGCCTTCGGCGGGAGACCCAGTACTTC	CASSPPGSLRRETQYF
NA	once	TRBV28	TRBJ1-3	TGTGCCAGCAGTTTAGGGGGGACGACAAGTGGAAACACCATATATTTT	CASSLGGTTSGNTIYF
NA	NA	TRBV19	TRBJ1-1	TGTGCCAGTAGTATAGTAGGGGGCACTGAAGCTTTCTTT	CASSIVGGTEAFF
TRBD1	NA	TRBV9	TRBJ1-2	TGTGCCAGCAGCGTATCAGCTAACATTCCAGGGGGCCATGGCTACACCTTC	CASSVSANIPGGHGYTF
NA	NA	TRBV19	TRBJ2-3	TGTGCCAGTAGTATAGAGGACAGCACAGATACGCAGTATTTT	CASSIEDSTDTQYF
NA	NA	TRBV14	TRBJ1-5	TGTGCCAGCAGCCAAGGGACACCCTATAGCAATCAGCCCCAGCATTTT	CASSQGTPYSNQPQHF
NA	NA	TRBV6-6	TRBJ2-2	TGTGCCAGCAGTTACTCAGTGACCGGGGAGCTGTTTTTT	CASSYSVTGELFF
NA	NA	TRBV9	TRBJ2-5	TGTGCCAGCAGCACTAGTCCAGGGAGCCAAGAGACCCAGTACTTC	CASSTSPGSQETQYF
TRBD2	once	TRBV28	TRBJ2-7	TGTGCCAGCAGTGGGACTAGCGGGAGAATAGGGTACGGGCAGTACTTC	CASSGTSGRIGYGQYF
NA	NA	TRBV5-5	TRBJ2-3	TGTGCCAGCATTAGGGAGGAAGGGGTTTCCCCCCGAAGCACAGATACGCAGTATTTT	CASIREEGVSPRSTDTQYF
NA	NA	TRBV5-4	TRBJ2-2	TGTGCCAGCAGCTTGGAGGGTGGCACCGGGGAGCTGTTTTTT	CASSLEGGTGELFF
TRBD1	NA	TRBV7-9	TRBJ1-3	TGTGCCAGCAGCTCATTAAACAGGGGGTACGGAAACACCATATATTTT	CASSSLNRGYGNTIYF
NA	NA	TRBV18	TRBJ2-2	TGTGCCAGCTCACATTCGCGGTTCGCGAACACCGGGGAGCTGTTTTTT	CASSHSRFANTGELFF
NA	NA	TRBV4-3	TRBJ2-7	TGCGCCAGCAGCCAAGGGGTTTCCTACGAGCAGTACTTC	CASSQGVSYEQYF
NA	NA	TRBV5-1	TRBJ2-1	TGCGCCAGCAGCTTGGCCGTCACTGTGCAAAACAGCAATGAGCAGTTCTTC	CASSLAVTVQNSNEQFF
TRBD1	once	TRBV5-1	TRBJ2-7	TGCGCCAGCAGCCAGAGGGACAGGGGTTCCTACGAGCAGTACTTC	CASSQRDRGSYEQYF
TRBD2	NA	TRBV5-1	TRBJ2-1	TGCGCCAGCAGCGGGGCCGGGACTAGCGGGACCAATGAGCAGTTCTTC	CASSGAGTSGTNEQFF
TRBD1	once	TRBV7-2	TRBJ1-4	TGTGCCAGCAGCTTAGGGGGACAGGGTAATGAAAAACTGTTTTTT	CASSLGGQGNEKLFF
NA	NA	TRBV7-3	TRBJ2-1	TGTGCCAGCAGCCAAAGGACGTGGCAAGATGAGCAGTTCTTC	CASSQRTWQDEQFF
NA	few	TRBV25-1	TRBJ2-5	TGTGCCAGCAGTGAAGCCCGGAAAGGAGAGACCCAGTACTTC	CASSEARKGETQYF
NA	NA	TRBV28	TRBJ1-1	TGTGCCAGCAGTTTATCCCACCTCGGGGGGACTGAAGCTTTCTTT	CASSLSHLGGTEAFF
NA	NA	TRBV6-5	TRBJ1-1	TGTGCCAGTTCCAGGGGTGGCACTGAAGCTTTCTTT	CASSRGGTEAFF
NA	NA	TRBV7-9	TRBJ1-5	TGTGCCAGCAGTCGAAATCTACCCGGACAAAGCAATCAGCCCCAGCATTTT	CASSRNLPGQSNQPQHF
NA	NA	TRBV28	TRBJ2-7	TGTGCCAGCTATACTCGGGGCAGGGCAGCCGAGCAGTACTTC	CASYTRGRAAEQYF
NA	NA	TRBV27	TRBJ2-7	TGTGCCAGCAGCGCCTCGGGCCCCTTGTACTACGAGCAGTACTTC	CASSASGPLYYEQYF
TRBD2	NA	TRBV6-4	TRBJ2-5	TGTGCCAGCAGCCCGACTAGCGGGAGGGTCCGTGAGACCCAGTACTTC	CASSPTSGRVRETQYF
TRBD1	NA	TRBV18	TRBJ2-1	TGTGCCAGCTCAGGGACAGGGGCAGGGAATGAGCAGTTCTTC	CASSGTGAGNEQFF
NA	NA	TRBV19	TRBJ1-5	TGTGCCAGTAGAAACCGACAGAATAGCAATCAGCCCCAGCATTTT	CASRNRQNSNQPQHF
NA	once	TRBV19	TRBJ2-7	TGTGCCAGTAGTACGATAGCTTCGGGACTCTACGAGCAGTACTTC	CASSTIASGLYEQYF
TRBD1	NA	TRBV18	TRBJ2-7	TGTGCCAGCTCACCCGACAGGGGTGGGAGGTACGAGCAGTACTTC	CASSPDRGGRYEQYF
NA	NA	TRBV6-5	TRBJ2-6	TGTGCCAGCAGTTACTCTCTGTCAGGGATCAACGTCCTGACTTTC	CASSYSLSGINVLTF
NA	NA	TRBV25-1	TRBJ1-2	TGTGCCAGCAGTCCGGGACATAACTATGGCTACACCTTC	CASSPGHNYGYTF
NA	NA	TRBV5-1	TRBJ1-3	TGCGCCAGCAGCTTGGAGACAGCGAGCTCTGGAAACACCATATATTTT	CASSLETASSGNTIYF
NA	NA	TRBV28	TRBJ2-7	TGTGCCAGCAGCCCCCCTCCATCAGGGAGCTCCTACGAGCAGTACTTC	CASSPPPSGSSYEQYF
TRBD1	NA	TRBV6-5	TRBJ1-5	TGTGCCAGCAGACGGGACAGGGAGAGCAATCAGCCCCAGCATTTT	CASRRDRESNQPQHF
NA	NA	TRBV14	TRBJ1-2	TGTGCCAGCAGCCAAGACCCCCACGTGGTGTCTGGCTACACCTTC	CASSQDPHVVSGYTF
NA	NA	TRBV7-2	TRBJ1-1	TGTGCCAGCAGCTTCCAAAGGACGGCTGAAGCTTTCTTT	CASSFQRTAEAFF
TRBD1	NA	TRBV5-1	TRBJ2-7	TGCGCCAGCACCCGGGACAGTCAGAGCTCCTACGAGCAGTACTTC	CASTRDSQSSYEQYF
NA	once	TRBV5-1	TRBJ2-7	TGCGCCAGCAGCTTGAACAGGGTGGGAGAAGAGCAGTACTTC	CASSLNRVGEEQYF
NA	NA	TRBV7-9	TRBJ2-5	TGTGCCAGCAGCTTCGGGGACGGATACCAAGAGACCCAGTACTTC	CASSFGDGYQETQYF
NA	NA	TRBV19	TRBJ2-1	TGTGCCAGTAGTGTGGCAGGGTTGTACAATGAGCAGTTCTTC	CASSVAGLYNEQFF
NA	NA	TRBV19	TRBJ1-2	TGTGCCAGTAGTCCGACTGTAGCTAACTATGGCTACACCTTC	CASSPTVANYGYTF
NA	NA	TRBV5-4	TRBJ1-5	TGTGCCAGCAGCTTTCAGGGCGACCAGCCCCAGCATTTT	CASSFQGDQPQHF
TRBD1	NA	TRBV10-3	TRBJ2-7	TGTGCCACCCGGGACAGCCGCTCCTACGAGCAGTACTTC	CATRDSRSYEQYF
NA	NA	TRBV4-3	TRBJ2-1	TGCGCCAGCAGCCAAGAGGGAGTAGCGGAAAGCTCCTACAATGAGCAGTTCTTC	CASSQEGVAESSYNEQFF
NA	few	TRBV23-1	TRBJ1-1	TGCGCCAGCAGTCAAAGGAAATCTGGGCACACTGAAGCTTTCTTT	CASSQRKSGHTEAFF
TRBD1	NA	TRBV5-4	TRBJ1-1	TGTGCCAGCAGCGGTGGGACAGGGCTCAACACTGAAGCTTTCTTT	CASSGGTGLNTEAFF
TRBD1	NA	TRBV7-2	TRBJ2-3	TGTGCCAGCAGCTTAGGTGGACAGGGAACCCCAGATACGCAGTATTTT	CASSLGGQGTPDTQYF
NA	few	TRBV18	TRBJ1-1	TGTGCCAGCTCAGCCACAATGAACACTGAAGCTTTCTTT	CASSATMNTEAFF
TRBD1	NA	TRBV11-3	TRBJ2-1	TGTGCCAGCAGCTTTAAGACAGGGCCCTACAATGAGCAGTTCTTC	CASSFKTGPYNEQFF
NA	NA	TRBV5-4	TRBJ2-1	TGTGCCAGCAGCTTGGATTCACAGGCCTACAATGAGCAGTTCTTC	CASSLDSQAYNEQFF